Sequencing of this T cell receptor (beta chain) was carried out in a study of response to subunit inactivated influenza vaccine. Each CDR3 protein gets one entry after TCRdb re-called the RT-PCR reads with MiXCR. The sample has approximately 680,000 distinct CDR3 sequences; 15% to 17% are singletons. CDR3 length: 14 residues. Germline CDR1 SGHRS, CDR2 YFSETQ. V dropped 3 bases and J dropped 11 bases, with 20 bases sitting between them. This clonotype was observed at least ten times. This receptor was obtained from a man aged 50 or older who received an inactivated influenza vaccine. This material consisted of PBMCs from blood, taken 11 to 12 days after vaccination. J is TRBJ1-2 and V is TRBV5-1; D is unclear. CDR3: CASSYSSTETRYTF. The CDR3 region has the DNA TGCGCCAGCAGCTATTCTTCGACGGAAACGAGGTACACCTTC.